A selection of T cell receptor beta chains follows, all from one sample in a study of T-cell memory formation after mild COVID-19. A single record per CDR3 protein comes from TCRdb applying MiXCR to the 5' RACE reads. The top ten hold roughly 2.4% of the sample, which has fewer than 250,000 distinct CDR3 sequences, approximately 20% seen once. Material: PBMCs or a T cell subset sorted from them (not recorded which). The receptor source for this set is an adult woman who had mild COVID-19 (a few samples of this study predate the infection). Cell type and time point are not known. Each CDR3 is given with its conserved first and last residue. The D gene is left open where the match is weak. Expanded clones are given a class, and other clones once, few, many or no size at all.

>12|TRBJ2-7|-|many|TRBV5-1
TGCGCCAGCAGCTTGGGGGAATACGAGCAGTACTTC
CASSLGEYEQYF
>14|TRBJ2-7|-|few|TRBV5-6
TGTGCCAGCAGCTTGTCAGGGTCCTCCTACGAGCAGTACTTC
CASSLSGSSYEQYF
>13|TRBJ2-3|-|-|TRBV24-1
TGTGCCACTCGCCAGGCATCCACAGATACGCAGTATTTT
CATRQASTDTQYF
>15|TRBJ1-2|-|-|TRBV7-8
TGTGCCAGCAGCACACAGGGCAATATTAACTATGGCTACACCTTC
CASSTQGNINYGYTF
>17|TRBJ2-6|-|-|TRBV20-1
TGCAGTGCTAGACGGACTCGCCGGGACACGGGGGCCAACGTCCTGACTTTC
CSARRTRRDTGANVLTF
>14|TRBJ2-2|-|many|TRBV12-3/TRBV12-4
TGTGCCAGCAGTCCAGGGGTGAGCACCGGGGAGCTGTTTTTT
CASSPGVSTGELFF
>14|TRBJ1-3|-|few|TRBV5-6
TGTGCCAGCAGCTCACCTATCTCTGGAAACACCATATATTTT
CASSSPISGNTIYF
>16|TRBJ2-1|TRBD1|-|TRBV24-1
TGTGCCACCAGTGCTTCGTCCGGGACAGGATTCAATGAGCAGTTCTTC
CATSASSGTGFNEQFF
>14|TRBJ2-1|TRBD1|-|TRBV20-1
TGCAGTGCTAGGCCGGACAGGGCGGCGAATGAGCAGTTCTTC
CSARPDRAANEQFF
>12|TRBJ1-1|TRBD1|-|TRBV6-6
TGTGCCAGCAGTCGCAGGGGGGCTGAAGCTTTCTTT
CASSRRGAEAFF
>14|TRBJ2-7|-|-|TRBV5-1
TGCGCCAGCAGCCCGGGAAAGGGGGGCTACGAGCAGTACTTC
CASSPGKGGYEQYF
>15|TRBJ2-1|-|-|TRBV6-2/TRBV6-3
TGTGCCAGCAGGCCAACTACCCGACATCTCAATGAGCAGTTCTTC
CASRPTTRHLNEQFF
>14|TRBJ1-1|TRBD1|-|TRBV12-3/TRBV12-4
TGTGCCAGCAGCCCCCAGGGGGTTCGGACTGAAGCTTTCTTT
CASSPQGVRTEAFF
>14|TRBJ1-6|TRBD1|few|TRBV6-5
TGTGCCAGCAGTCGGACAGGGATAAATTCACCCCTCCACTTT
CASSRTGINSPLHF
>15|TRBJ1-5|-|-|TRBV7-2
TGTGCCAGCAGCTTAGTGGCAGGGCTCGATCAGCCCCAGCATTTT
CASSLVAGLDQPQHF
>13|TRBJ2-7|TRBD2|-|TRBV6-6
TGTGCCAGCAGTTCCATGGGGGGGTACGAGCAGTACTTC
CASSSMGGYEQYF
>17|TRBJ1-1|TRBD1|-|TRBV6-4
TGTGCCAGCAGTGACTGGGGCGGAACAGGGGGCAGATCTGAAGCTTTCTTT
CASSDWGGTGGRSEAFF
>13|TRBJ1-1|-|-|TRBV6-5
TGTGCCAGCAGCCCACAGGGAGGGACTGAAGCTTTCTTT
CASSPQGGTEAFF
>16|TRBJ1-5|-|few|TRBV2
TGTGCCAGCAGTGAGGCTTCGGGGGCCCGCGGTCAGCCCCAGCATTTT
CASSEASGARGQPQHF
>12|TRBJ1-1|-|-|TRBV11-2
TGTGCCAGCAGCTTTATCGGGACTGAAGCTTTCTTT
CASSFIGTEAFF
>12|TRBJ1-2|-|-|TRBV29-1
TGCAGCGTCGCCCACCCGGTCTTTGGCTACACCTTC
CSVAHPVFGYTF
>15|TRBJ1-5|-|few|TRBV4-2
TGTGCCAGCAGCCAAGAGAGGGCCGAGAATCAGCCCCAGCATTTT
CASSQERAENQPQHF
>12|TRBJ2-1|-|few|TRBV2
TGTGCCAGCAGTGCCACAGGGGTGGAGGGGTTCTTC
CASSATGVEGFF
>14|TRBJ2-7|-|few|TRBV12-3/TRBV12-4
TGTGCCAGCAGTTTAGTCCGGTCGGCGGGCGAGCAGTACTTC
CASSLVRSAGEQYF
>13|TRBJ2-7|-|few|TRBV18
TGTGCCAGCTCACCACCGGTCAGGGCCGAGCAGTACTTC
CASSPPVRAEQYF
>15|TRBJ1-2|-|few|TRBV4-2
TGTGCCAGCAGCCAAGATAGGGCAGCCAACTATGGCTACACCTTC
CASSQDRAANYGYTF
>16|TRBJ2-3|TRBD2|many|TRBV5-1
TGCGCCAGCAGCTTGTACTCGACTAGCGGCACAGATACGCAGTATTTT
CASSLYSTSGTDTQYF
>14|TRBJ2-1|TRBD2|-|TRBV29-1
TGCAGCGTTGCGCCTAGCGGGAGCTCCAATGAGCAGTTCTTC
CSVAPSGSSNEQFF
>17|TRBJ2-2|TRBD2|-|TRBV3-1
TGTGCCAGCAGCTCTTGGACTAGCGGGACGCTCACCGGGGAGCTGTTTTTT
CASSSWTSGTLTGELFF
>15|TRBJ2-1|TRBD1|-|TRBV5-1
TGCGCCAGCAGCTTGGGGGGACAGACCCTCAATGAGCAGTTCTTC
CASSLGGQTLNEQFF
>15|TRBJ2-3|TRBD2|few|TRBV5-1
TGCGCCAGCAGCTTGGATGGGACTAGCAGCAATACGCAGTATTTT
CASSLDGTSSNTQYF
>13|TRBJ2-3|-|-|TRBV7-2
TGTGCCAGCAGCTCAACAACTCCAGATACGCAGTATTTT
CASSSTTPDTQYF
>15|TRBJ1-2|TRBD1|-|TRBV15
TGTGCCACCAGCAGAGGGGACAGGGTCGATTATGGCTACACCTTC
CATSRGDRVDYGYTF
>12|TRBJ1-1|-|-|TRBV10-3
TGTGCCATCAGGGCGGGGAACACTGAAGCTTTCTTT
CAIRAGNTEAFF
>14|TRBJ2-3|-|-|TRBV19
TGTGCCAGTAGTGAGCCGGGGTACACAGATACGCAGTATTTT
CASSEPGYTDTQYF
>14|TRBJ1-1|-|few|TRBV6-2/TRBV6-3
TGTGCCAGCAGTTACACAGGACTAAGGACTGAAGCTTTCTTT
CASSYTGLRTEAFF
>14|TRBJ1-1|-|-|TRBV27
TGTGCCAGCAGCTCCAGGAGGGGCAACACTGAAGCTTTCTTT
CASSSRRGNTEAFF
>13|TRBJ2-3|-|few|TRBV7-3
TGTGCCAGCAGCTTAACTTCAAGGGATACGCAGTATTTT
CASSLTSRDTQYF
>14|TRBJ1-3|-|-|TRBV11-2
TGTGCCAGCAGCTATTCGACCGGGGGAAACACCATATATTTT
CASSYSTGGNTIYF
>17|TRBJ2-7|-|-|TRBV21-1
TGTGCCAGCCTACGAAGCGGGGGATACACCCACTACTACGAGCAGTACTTC
CASLRSGGYTHYYEQYF
>15|TRBJ2-3|-|-|TRBV5-1
TGCGCCAGCAGCACCCGGGCAGGACGGGCAGATACGCAGTATTTT
CASSTRAGRADTQYF
>17|TRBJ2-2|TRBD2|few|TRBV10-3
TGTGCCATCAGTGAACCGGGACTAGCGAAGAACACCGGGGAGCTGTTTTTT
CAISEPGLAKNTGELFF
>13|TRBJ2-7|-|few|TRBV6-5
TGTGCCAGCAGTTACACCGGCTCCTACGAGCAGTACTTC
CASSYTGSYEQYF
>11|TRBJ2-1|-|few|TRBV4-2
TGTGCCAGCAGCCAATTGGGTGAGCAGTTCTTC
CASSQLGEQFF
>15|TRBJ2-1|TRBD2|few|TRBV3-1
TGTGCCAGCAGCTCCGGGACTAGCGGGAGATGGGAGCAGTTCTTC
CASSSGTSGRWEQFF
>14|TRBJ2-1|TRBD2|-|TRBV12-3/TRBV12-4
TGTGCCAGCAGTAGACTAGCGGGAGGAAATAGGCAGTTCTTC
CASSRLAGGNRQFF
>14|TRBJ1-1|TRBD1|-|TRBV2
TGTGCCAGCAGTGCGCAGGGACAGGTTGGGGAAGCTTTCTTT
CASSAQGQVGEAFF
>14|TRBJ1-1|TRBD1|-|TRBV3-1
TGTGCCAGCAAAATGCGGGACAGTAACACTGAAGCTTTCTTT
CASKMRDSNTEAFF
>13|TRBJ2-7|-|few|TRBV7-9
TGTGCCAGCAGCCTTCTAGGGTCCTACGAGCAGTACTTC
CASSLLGSYEQYF
>14|TRBJ2-7|TRBD1|-|TRBV27
TGTGCCAGCGGACAGTATGGGACAGCAGAATTGCAGTACTTC
CASGQYGTAELQYF
>13|TRBJ2-5|-|-|TRBV18
TGTGCCAGCTCCCTGGATAACCAAGAGACCCAGTACTTC
CASSLDNQETQYF
>15|TRBJ2-3|-|few|TRBV7-6
TGTGCCAGCAGCCACCATCGGACCAACACAGATACGCAGTATTTT
CASSHHRTNTDTQYF
>16|TRBJ2-7|-|many|TRBV5-1
TGCGCCAGCAGCCGGACTACCCCTAGGCCTACGGATGAGCAGTACTTC
CASSRTTPRPTDEQYF
>16|TRBJ1-4|TRBD1|-|TRBV5-1
TGCGCCAGCAGCTCAAACAGGGGTCCAACTAATGAAAAACTGTTTTTT
CASSSNRGPTNEKLFF
>14|TRBJ2-7|-|-|TRBV5-1
TGCGCCAGCAGCTTGTGGCGGGACCCCTACGAGCAGTACTTC
CASSLWRDPYEQYF